The clone carrying this T cell receptor beta chain has only one observation. Its antigen is still unknown. This sample is part of a study of cytomegalovirus exposure and HLA in healthy donors. Germline V gives CDR1 SGHKS, CDR2 YYEKEE (reference sequence). J was trimmed by 2 bases and V by 0 bases; bases with no gene match: 4. CDR3 length: 16 amino acids. General study points: When a later analysis compared HLA-associated TCR beta chains with equally common others, the HLA-associated chains turned out to be more clonally expanded and to have lower generation probabilities.

The PCR contained 60 Vbeta and 13 Jbeta primers. Measured with immunoSEQ multiplex PCR; TCRdb has only the in-frame clones, and not every one. The data show roughly 170,000 clones, around 81% seen once. The V call is TRBV5-5, the J call TRBJ1-5; 8 bases are shared with TRBD1. This clonotype originated in a woman in her twenties or thirties in good health and CMV-seronegative. Material: PBMCs. The CDR3 loop is CASSLDQGAGNQPQHF. The CDR3 DNA is TGTGCCAGCAGCTTGGATCAGGGGGCGGGCAATCAGCCCCAGCATTTT.